This entry lists 2 T cell receptor beta chains sequenced from one sample in a study of blood T cell repertoires in COVID-19. Repertoires were generated with immunoSEQ multiplex PCR, while TCRdb's copy carries only in-frame clones and drops some. The sample carries 250,000 to 400,000 clones, about nine tenths recorded once. The sample taken for sequencing was PBMCs or T cells enriched from blood (not recorded which). The receptor set was obtained from a man between 60 and 70 years old who had recovered from COVID-19.

The genes are TRBV6-5 and TRBJ2-5; TRBD2 matches 7 bases. Trimming removed 5 bases from V and 3 bases from J; junction bases left unmatched: 6. This CDR3 has 14 residues. The germline CDR1 and CDR2 sequences are MNHEY and SVGAGI. The CDR3 nucleotides read TGTGCCAGCAGTAAATTGGGAGGGGAAGAGACCCAGTACTTC. Its protein product is CASSKLGGEETQYF.

This clone is a singleton in its sample. This chain connects TRBV7-9 to TRBJ2-7, with D possibly TRBD2 on 6 matching bases. V lost 5 bases and J lost 0, with 14 bases in between. Per germline, CDR1 SEHNR and CDR2 FQNEAQ (reference sequence). The CDR3 consists of 15 residues. CDR3 sequence (DNA): TGTGCCAGCAGCCCCTTGGCGGGGAGCTCCTACGAGCAGTACTTC. This translates into CASSPLAGSSYEQYF.